These T cell receptor beta chains were read from a single sample in a study of Ad26.COV2.S vaccination and SARS-CoV-2 variants. Libraries were prepared by immunoSEQ multiplex PCR; TCRdb keeps only in-frame clonotypes and omits some of them. This repertoire shows hundreds of thousands of clones, roughly nine tenths found once; its top ten account for 2.5% to 3%. The sequencing here drew on peripheral blood, taken in a trial of Ad26.COV2.S vaccine versus placebo. These TCRs come from a person between 18 and 60 years old who received the Ad26.COV2.S COVID-19 vaccine or a placebo. The CDR3 runs from the conserved cysteine through the conserved F or W. The D gene is left open where the match is weak. The listing skips clone size in some rows; elsewhere it reads once, few, many or a size class.

CDR3	DNA	size	length	D	V	J
CASSQVLYSGANVLTF	TGTGCCAGCAGCCAAGTACTCTACTCTGGGGCCAACGTCCTGACTTTC	-	16	-	TRBV4-2	TRBJ2-6
CASRPNSGTHQETQYF	TGTGCCAGCAGGCCGAATAGCGGTACCCACCAAGAGACCCAGTACTTC	-	16	-	TRBV28	TRBJ2-5
CASSEGAGRHEQYF	TGTGCCAGCAGTGAGGGGGCAGGGCGCCACGAGCAGTACTTC	-	14	-	TRBV2	TRBJ2-7
CASSLSGGAPGADTQYF	TGTGCCAGCAGCCTTAGCGGGGGGGCCCCAGGGGCAGATACGCAGTATTTT	-	17	TRBD2	TRBV7-9	TRBJ2-3
CASSFPGGVWNTGELFF	TGTGCCAGCAGCTTTCCCGGGGGAGTTTGGAACACCGGGGAGCTGTTTTTT	-	17	-	TRBV5-8	TRBJ2-2
CASSLIQGSEAFF	TGTGCCAGCAGCTTAATACAGGGTTCTGAAGCTTTCTTT	-	13	-	TRBV7-8	TRBJ1-1
CASSPGLNWGYTF	TGTGCCAGCAGCCCGGGGCTCAATTGGGGCTACACCTTC	-	13	-	TRBV7-9	TRBJ1-2
CASSPGSPNTEAFF	TGTGCCAGCTCACCCGGGTCGCCAAACACTGAAGCTTTCTTT	-	14	-	TRBV18	TRBJ1-1
CASSPADTQYF	TGTGCCAGCTCACCCGCAGATACGCAGTATTTT	-	11	-	TRBV18	TRBJ2-3
CASSPNLPPVSNYGYTF	TGCGCCAGCAGCCCCAACCTCCCCCCGGTTTCTAACTATGGCTACACCTTC	-	17	-	TRBV5-1	TRBJ1-2
CASSLVSQVGEAFF	TGTGCCAGCAGCTTAGTAAGCCAGGTCGGAGAAGCTTTCTTT	-	14	-	TRBV7-8	TRBJ1-1
CASSFTLRGLLSPLHF	TGTGCCAGCAGTTTCACTTTGAGGGGGCTTCTATCACCCCTCCACTTT	-	16	TRBD1	TRBV28	TRBJ1-6
CAVAEGGTEAFF	TGTGCCGTCGCTGAAGGCGGCACTGAAGCTTTCTTT	-	12	-	TRBV7-9	TRBJ1-1
CASSDRLAGGRNEQFF	TGTGCCAGCAGCGATAGACTAGCGGGAGGGCGGAATGAGCAGTTCTTC	-	16	TRBD2	TRBV3-1/TRBV3-2	TRBJ2-1
CASSLGAGRYSGANVLTF	TGTGCCAGCAGCTTAGGGGCAGGACGCTACTCTGGGGCCAACGTCCTGACTTTC	-	18	-	TRBV11-3	TRBJ2-6
CSVGSGPTYSYNEQFF	TGCAGCGTTGGCAGCGGGCCCACTTACTCCTACAATGAGCAGTTCTTC	once	16	-	TRBV29-1	TRBJ2-1
CASTRHGAENEQFF	TGTGCCAGCACCCGACATGGAGCGGAGAATGAGCAGTTCTTC	once	14	-	TRBV27	TRBJ2-1
CASSLNERGIGSSEQFF	TGTGCCAGCTCACTAAACGAGCGGGGGATAGGGTCTAGTGAGCAGTTCTTC	-	17	TRBD2	TRBV18	TRBJ2-1
CSGRQGAGETQYF	TGCAGCGGTCGACAGGGCGCAGGGGAGACCCAGTACTTC	-	13	TRBD1	TRBV29-1	TRBJ2-5
CASSYFGVWTDTQYF	TGTGCCAGCAGTTACTTCGGGGTCTGGACAGATACGCAGTATTTT	-	15	-	TRBV6-2/TRBV6-3	TRBJ2-3
CAISGQGAGETQYF	TGTGCCATCAGTGGGCAGGGGGCCGGCGAGACCCAGTACTTC	-	14	TRBD1	TRBV10-3	TRBJ2-5
CASSFGPSNEQFF	TGTGCCAGCAGCTTCGGGCCGTCCAATGAGCAGTTCTTC	-	13	-	TRBV11-3	TRBJ2-1
CAWSAREAGNQPQHF	TGTGCCTGGAGTGCGAGGGAGGCGGGCAATCAGCCCCAGCATTTT	-	15	-	TRBV30	TRBJ1-5
CASRQREGQETQYF	TGTGCCAGCAGACAGCGGGAGGGGCAAGAGACCCAGTACTTC	-	14	TRBD2	TRBV7-8	TRBJ2-5
CASSLERAELNTEAFF	TGTGCCAGCAGTTTAGAGAGGGCAGAGCTAAACACTGAAGCTTTCTTT	-	16	-	TRBV6-8	TRBJ1-1
CASSPQSGPSSYNEQFF	TGTGCCAGCTCACCACAATCCGGACCTAGCTCCTACAATGAGCAGTTCTTC	-	17	-	TRBV18	TRBJ2-1
CASRGLANTGELFF	TGCGCCAGCAGGGGACTCGCGAACACCGGGGAGCTGTTTTTT	once	14	-	TRBV5-1	TRBJ2-2
CAWEQGAGDTQYF	TGTGCCTGGGAGCAGGGGGCGGGAGATACGCAGTATTTT	-	13	TRBD1	TRBV30	TRBJ2-3
CASSLGSGTEAFF	TGTGCCAGCAGCTTAGGATCCGGGACGGAAGCTTTCTTT	-	13	-	TRBV7-3	TRBJ1-1
CASSLAGVNTEAFF	TGTGCCAGCAGCTTAGCAGGGGTGAACACTGAAGCTTTCTTT	-	14	-	TRBV7-2	TRBJ1-1
CATSDGKGTGDTQYF	TGTGCCACCAGTGATGGGAAAGGGACGGGGGATACGCAGTATTTT	-	15	-	TRBV24-1	TRBJ2-3
CASSQYRGYTEAFF	TGTGCCAGCAGCCAATACAGGGGATACACTGAAGCTTTCTTT	-	14	TRBD1	TRBV6-2/TRBV6-3	TRBJ1-1